This T cell receptor beta chain was identified during a study of blood T cell repertoires in COVID-19. About the study: Samples came from the United States, Italy and Spain, spanning acute and convalescent COVID-19. Sources were T cells, B-cell-depleted T cells, or PBMCs; the material itself was cDNA or gDNA.

Authors' data handling: Using reference gene primer amplification, nucleated cell counts were estimated. Assay used: immunoSEQ multiplex PCR; TCRdb lists only in-frame clones, some missing. From that table come the V and J calls and clone size; the DNA was used to work out D and trimming. The data contain over 85,000 clones, more than 85% of them singletons. The CDR3 extends over 13 amino acids. Trimming left V 4 bases short and J 5 bases short, with 9 bases between. The germline V gene encodes CDR1 SNHLY and CDR2 FYNNEI. V and J are TRBV2 and TRBJ1-5; D gene ambiguous. The sample comprised peripheral blood. The TCR sequence derives from a man in his late teens or twenties with acute or convalescent COVID-19. The CDR3: CASSAEDDQPQHF. In DNA form, the CDR3 reads TGTGCCAGCAGTGCAGAGGATGATCAGCCCCAGCATTTT.